This TCR beta chain was identified in a study of T cell repertoires in cytomegalovirus infection. TCRdb re-derived calls from the reads in MiXCR, one entry per CDR3 protein. The sample shows more than 350,000 distinct CDR3 sequences, 25% to 40% of them seen only once. In regard to this clonotype: Possible read error: a much larger clone is one base away.

The CDR3 sequence is 13 residues long. The germline CDR1 and CDR2 sequences are SGHVS and FNYEAQ. Sequencing was performed on PBMCs. This receptor was obtained from a human donor in good health (CMV status not recorded). Some clones in this sample may be carry-over from other donors' samples. This chain connects TRBV7-6 to TRBJ1-2; D ambiguous. CDR3 DNA: TGTGCCAGCAGCTTAACAGCTTACTATTGCTACACCTTC. It specifies CASSLTAYYCYTF.